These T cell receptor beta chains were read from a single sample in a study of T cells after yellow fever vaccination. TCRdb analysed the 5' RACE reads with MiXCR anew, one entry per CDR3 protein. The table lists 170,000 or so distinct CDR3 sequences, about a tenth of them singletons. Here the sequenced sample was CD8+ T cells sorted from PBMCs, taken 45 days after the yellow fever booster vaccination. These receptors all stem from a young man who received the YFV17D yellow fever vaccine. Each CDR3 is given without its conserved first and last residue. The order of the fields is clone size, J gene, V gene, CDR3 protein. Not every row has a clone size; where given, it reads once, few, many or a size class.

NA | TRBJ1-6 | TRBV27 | ASSSPQGANSPLH
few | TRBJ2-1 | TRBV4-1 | ASSASGGTYNEQF
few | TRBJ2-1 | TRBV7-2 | ASSFGLGPYNEQF
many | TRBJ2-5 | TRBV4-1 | ASSRQRGTQETQY
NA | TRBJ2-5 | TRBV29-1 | SVRTGLLETQY
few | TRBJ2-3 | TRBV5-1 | ASSLGTTPLDTQY
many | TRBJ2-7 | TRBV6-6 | ASSSGGNDEQY
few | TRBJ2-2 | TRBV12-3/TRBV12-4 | ASIRPGQGAAGELF
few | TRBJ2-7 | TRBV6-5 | ASSYRADGLGEQY
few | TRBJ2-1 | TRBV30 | AWSDYNEQF
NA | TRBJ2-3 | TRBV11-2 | ASSLAPTSGESTDTQY
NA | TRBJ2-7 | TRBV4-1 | ASSHQGAPYEQY
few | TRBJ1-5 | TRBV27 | ASRLQPGVEQPQH
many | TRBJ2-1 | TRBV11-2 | ASSLAIWGNTYNEQF
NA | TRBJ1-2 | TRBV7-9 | ASSLGDGRQGYT
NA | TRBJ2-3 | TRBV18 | ASSPPGLAGSTDTQY
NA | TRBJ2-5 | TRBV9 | ASSQGSLQETQY
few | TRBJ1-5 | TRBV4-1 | ASSQVNRDNQPQH
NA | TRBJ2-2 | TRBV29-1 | SAPDASGELF
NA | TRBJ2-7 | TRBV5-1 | ASSWGQGANYEQY
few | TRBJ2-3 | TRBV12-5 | ASGSGVSTDTQY
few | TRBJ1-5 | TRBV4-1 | ASSHYRGPNQPQH
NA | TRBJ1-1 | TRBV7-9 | AGTGMDFFETEAF
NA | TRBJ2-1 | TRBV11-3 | ASSTRDSYNEQF
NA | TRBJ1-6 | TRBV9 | ASSVEHYNSPLH
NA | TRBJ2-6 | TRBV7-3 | ASSSPGQGAWVGANVLT
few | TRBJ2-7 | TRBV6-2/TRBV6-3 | ASSFGTEQY
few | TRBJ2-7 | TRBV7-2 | ASSPWDGGLYEQY
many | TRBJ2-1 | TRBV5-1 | ASSPVGPTDTYNEQF
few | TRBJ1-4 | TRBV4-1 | ASSQERATNEKLF
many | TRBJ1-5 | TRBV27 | ASSLLPGAPEEH
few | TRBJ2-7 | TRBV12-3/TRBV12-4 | ASQFAGRLYEQY
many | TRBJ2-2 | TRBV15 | ATSREATFTGELF
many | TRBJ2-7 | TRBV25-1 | ASSDGYEQY
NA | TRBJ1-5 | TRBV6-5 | ASSYSSDQPQH
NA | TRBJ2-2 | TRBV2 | ASTRTEPNTGELF
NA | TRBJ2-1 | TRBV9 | ASSKSGGSYNEQF
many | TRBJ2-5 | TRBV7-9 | ASSLGWSASGYQETQY
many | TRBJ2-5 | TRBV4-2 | ASSQELAGYQETQY
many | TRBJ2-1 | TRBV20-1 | SAEGYNEQF
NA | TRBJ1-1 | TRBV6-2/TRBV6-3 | ASTWDSWSYTEAF
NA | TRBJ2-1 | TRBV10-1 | ASSPTRSYNEQF
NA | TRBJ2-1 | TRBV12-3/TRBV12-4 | ASSLKDRDNEQF
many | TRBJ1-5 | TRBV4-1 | ASSQVGDQPQH
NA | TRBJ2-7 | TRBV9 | ASSVGDTLSYEQY
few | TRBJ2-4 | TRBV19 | ASSEDTRNIQY
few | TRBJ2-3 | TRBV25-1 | ASSTRADTQY
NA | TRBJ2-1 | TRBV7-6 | ASSLANQGQGRNEQF